This TCR beta chain was found in a study of cytomegalovirus exposure and HLA in healthy donors (TCRdb year 2017). With respect to the entire study: An earlier analysis of some 600 of the donors reported roughly 300 Gb of sequence data and 117 million unique TCR beta sequences obtained from about 179 million T cells. HLA typing included class I and class II loci at four-digit resolution. An early release covering just under 650 HLA-typed donors comprised about 310 gigabases of sequencing data and tens of millions of unique TCR sequences. A separate validation cohort of 100 to 150 different subjects was used in addition to the approximately 700-subject first cohort. To predict cytomegalovirus infection status, the study combined high-throughput TCR immunosequencing, statistical association of individual TCRs with disease status, and machine learning. All discovery cohort repertoires had been generated on a single sequencing platform. Donor age, sex, ethnicity and CMV serostatus were compiled together with the repertoire data. Of the 398 genotyped donors, 65% to 90% fell in the genetic ancestry cluster associated with self-reported Caucasian donors. Typing coverage varied by locus: roughly 620-640 donors for A, B, C, DRB1 and DQB1; roughly 560 for DQA1; more than 600 for DPA1; 450 to 480 for DPB1. Roughly 5 DR-DQ haplotypes were treated as single units for association and clustering because of strong linkage in the cohort. The aim of the study was to test whether cataloging public T cell receptors could identify signatures of past pathogen exposure. Among under 450 genotyped donors of the cohort, an average of about 240,000 unique TCR beta nucleotide sequences were sequenced per donor, about a sixth of them non-productive. An earlier analysis of 587 of the donors used high-throughput TCR beta sequencing to judge whether each TCR beta V gene segment behaved as functional or pseudogenic. In a later analysis, previously published TCR beta repertoires from 550 to 700 donors were re-analyzed and high-resolution HLA genotyping was added so that TCR occurrence patterns could be studied. The later analysis used no new phenotypic data to find candidate immune exposures, relying instead on TCR beta sequences and their occurrence across donors. Genome-wide SNP genotypes for about 60% of the 666 donors were used in a later genetic analysis, which treated that subset as a discovery cohort. The study used immunosequencing to profile the T cell repertoires of approximately 650 subjects and linked those repertoires to cytomegalovirus serostatus. Overall study outcomes, separate from this receptor: According to a later analysis, parvovirus B19, influenza, CMV and Epstein-Barr virus appeared linked to several top co-occurrence clusters. Because the 87-base-pair reads could not distinguish some IMGT-functional V segments, including TRBV6-2 and TRBV6-3, those segments were excluded. The cohort was sequenced for TCR beta chains only, and without alpha or paired-chain data the features that could be detected were limited. Compared with the 666-donor mean, donors in an Asian-associated ancestry cluster had fewer N-insertions in productive TCRs, according to a later genetic analysis. Sequencing depth was assumed to be roughly uniform across donors in the presence/absence analyses, though that assumption may not hold. Three of the identified cytomegalovirus-associated TCR beta chains were confirmed in vitro to be specific for cytomegalovirus antigens. An earlier analysis of 587 of the donors showed that most TCR beta V segments appeared in productive rearrangements either about 87% or about 30% of the time, which broadly matched IMGT annotations. Because HLA typing was unavailable for some donors at each locus, only the typed subset was used in association tests. Most CMV-associated TCR beta chains appeared to be HLA-restricted in a later analysis, and the HLA associations seemed to be driven largely by CMV exposure. Immune exposure information for the cohort was limited to CMV serostatus. The classifier was reported to diagnose cytomegalovirus status with high specificity and sensitivity in both the original cohort and the validation cohort. A cluster of highly shared sequence variants was judged likely to be a technical artifact of the sequencing pipeline. In a later analysis, over 15,000 TCR beta sequences were associated with specific HLA alleles at a false discovery rate of 0.05. A further reported finding was that TCR beta sequences accurately predicted the HLA-A and HLA-B alleles for most subjects in the first cohort. V-gene and J-gene trimming of TCR beta chains was associated with a missense DCLRE1C variant in a later genetic analysis, and the association was replicated in an independent cohort. A total of fewer than 200 TCR beta chains were listed by the study as associated with cytomegalovirus. Correlated functional status among segregating V segments might be attributable to linkage disequilibrium, but an unknown experimental factor could not be ruled out. According to a later analysis, TCR association rates differed among HLA loci, with DRB1 alleles showing the most associated TCRs and HLA-C alleles showing the fewest. Strong co-occurrence of HLA alleles, especially DR and DQ, made assigning TCR associations to individual alleles difficult. Around 16 rarely observed V segments, including chromosome 9 orphons, were excluded from the earlier analysis of 550 to 700 of the donors because counts were too low. Across donors, most TCR sequences were observed very rarely, whereas some public TCRs were present in many individuals. It was suggested by the authors that the approach could potentially be generalized to other disease states and immunological phenotypes. In a later analysis, HLA-associated TCR beta chains were found to be more clonally expanded and to have lower generation probabilities than equally common non-associated chains.

The V end loses 6 bases and the J end loses 6 bases, and a stretch of 18 bases separates them. Reading from cysteine to phenylalanine, the CDR3 counts 15 amino acids. Just CDR3 DNA is preserved here, 45 bases in frame from base 1. Looking up the germline V gene yields CDR1 MDHEN and CDR2 SYDVKM. The cohort was made up of 650 to 700 healthy bone marrow donors. Cohort members were all nominally healthy when sampled, although unrecorded immune exposures were likely present. The donor was CMV seronegative and belonged to the group of over 300 seronegative cohort members. Each donor provided a peripheral blood sample, and peripheral blood mononuclear cells were used for TCR beta sequencing. Genomic DNA was extracted from the blood cell samples with the Qiagen DNeasy Blood Extraction Kit. This clone was detected only a few times. Its specific antigen is unknown. No quality values exist for individual bases; no much larger clone is one base distant.

Library prep was done by the immunoSEQ multiplex PCR assay. The multiplex PCR relied on a mix of 60 forward primers for TCR Vbeta segments and 13 reverse primers for TCR Jbeta segments. Amplification of the CDR3 region of rearranged TCR beta genes was performed with a multiplex PCR assay on genomic DNA. The Illumina HiSeq System was used to sequence the amplified TCR beta libraries as 87-base-pair reads. Per the source publication's procedure: In a later analysis, about 80 million unique TCR beta chains were counted across the 666 repertoires, and roughly 9.9 million of these chains were shared by at least two donors. Raw reads were error-corrected and collapsed into unique sequences by a nearest-neighbor algorithm in which closely related sequences were merged to remove PCR and sequencing errors. CDR3 sequences were aligned to IMGT reference sequences to assign V, D and J gene segments. Each retained sequence needed at least a six-nucleotide match to both a V gene segment and a J gene segment. Rearrangements were called productive when the CDR3 lacked stop codons and stayed in frame with V and J; all others were non-productive. CDR3 was defined according to IMGT convention as the region running from the second conserved V-encoded cysteine to the conserved J-encoded phenylalanine. Sequences without an unambiguous match to a single V gene segment were excluded from the earlier analysis of 450 to 750 of the donors. An earlier analysis of some 500 of the donors classified V segments as functional when productive rearrangements were above 56.7% and as segregating when the standard deviation between donors was above 5%. To diagnose cytomegalovirus status from the catalog of TCR beta chain sequences, a statistical classification framework was built. V and J gene assignment, in a later analysis, came from comparing TCR nucleotide sequences with IMGT/GENE-DB human TR gene sequences. The TCRdist pipeline was used in a later analysis to assign CDR3 sequences and most-parsimonious VDJ recombination scenarios. In a later analysis, every TCR beta chain was defined by the combination of its CDR3 amino acid sequence and its V-gene family, and reads without a unique V-gene family were dropped. A later analysis removed 592 highly shared, low-generation-probability nucleotide sequences to deal with suspected cross-contamination and a sequencing artifact. In a later analysis, a clonal expansion index was calculated for each public chain from normalized within-repertoire ranks of inferred template counts. Generation probabilities in a later analysis came from a VDJ recombination model fitted to out-of-frame rearrangements, and those results were checked against IGoR. A later analysis scored TCR-TCR, TCR-HLA and TCR-CMV co-occurrence with hypergeometric tests, applying a repertoire-size bias correction to TCR pairs. In a later analysis, false discovery rates were estimated by permuting HLA or CMV assignments 20 times. In a later analysis, co-occurring TCRs were grouped with DBSCAN, and TCRdist sequence similarity was added when clustering was performed within HLA-allele-positive subsets. Co-occurrence clustering excluded repertoires with fewer than 30,000 or more than 120,000 public chains, plus five with anomalous nucleotide sharing. As stored in TCRdb, this immuneACCESS dataset retains in-frame rearrangements with V and J assigned. A fraction of the clones does not appear; measured against another copy, unresolved V genes explain less than half of the discrepancy, and the remainder lacks a known reason. That table furnishes V, J and clone size, whereas the DNA furnished D and trimming. This sample lists about 82,000 clones; 70% to 85% were detected once. The top ten hold under 10% of the sample.

In this chain, TRBV28 is recombined with TRBJ1-5; possibly the D gene is TRBD1, per 5 matching bases. Sequenced input: PBMCs. The origin of this receptor is a man in his fifties or sixties in good health and CMV-seronegative. The CDR3: CASRSQGYTGQPQHF. The DNA sequence follows: TGTGCCAGCAGGAGCCAGGGCTACACGGGTCAGCCCCAGCATTTT.